This T cell receptor beta chain was recovered during a study of Ad26.COV2.S vaccination and SARS-CoV-2 variants. Study overall: Ad26.COV2.S was injected intramuscularly once or twice, 56 days apart.

Specified treatment: 15 to 20 received Ad26.COV2.S at low or high dose, single or two shots; roughly 5 received placebo; per-sample allocation not given. Sampling was done on day 63 after the first vaccine or placebo injection. Boston hosted the donor, who was an adult aged 18-55 years. It was Wuhan-strain SARS-CoV-2 spike that the Ad26 vaccine vector expressed. This CDR3 comprises 15 residues. Germline V gene lookup returns CDR1 SGHRS and CDR2 YFSETQ. V dropped 4 bases and J dropped 0 bases, with 10 bases sitting between them. Some clones are missing from TCRdb's copy, which holds only in-frame ones; the method was immunoSEQ multiplex PCR. The sample records hundreds of thousands of clones, approximately 90% being singletons.

The chain uses TRBV5-1 and TRBJ1-4; D is undetermined. The TCR sequence derives from a person between 18 and 59 years old who received the Ad26.COV2.S COVID-19 vaccine or a placebo. The source was peripheral blood, collected in a trial of Ad26.COV2.S vaccine versus placebo. Written as DNA, the CDR3 is TGCGCCAGCAGCCACGGGAACCCAACTAATGAAAAACTGTTTTTT. Protein product: CASSHGNPTNEKLFF.